This paragraph reports one T cell receptor (beta chain). The data were obtained in a study of CD8 T cells in Susac syndrome. Negative isolation was used for CD8+ and CD4+ T cells and FACS enrichment for TEMRA cells. cDNA came from roughly 0.5 to 1 ug RNA primed by random hexamers. Multiplex PCR with immunoSEQ amplified the TCR beta CDR3 across 54 Vbeta and 13 Jbeta. Using its own MiXCR run on the immunoSEQ multiplex PCR reads, TCRdb lists one record per CDR3 protein. The data contain about 290,000 distinct CDR3 sequences, around 89% of them seen just once; the ten biggest clones take up approximately 0.2%. The germline V gene encodes CDR1 SEHNR and CDR2 FQNEAQ (reference sequence). The J segment lost 4 bases and the V segment lost 4 bases, leaving 4 bases of the junction unmatched. This CDR3 has 14 amino acids.

Sequencing was carried out using CD8+ T cells from PBMCs. The origin of this receptor is a human donor with multiple sclerosis. The V gene is TRBV7-9, the J gene TRBJ2-3; 8 bases map to TRBD2. For the CDR3, the DNA is TGTGCCAGCAGCTCCGGGACTAGGTCAGATACGCAGTATTTT. This codes for CASSSGTRSDTQYF.